The 12 T cell receptor beta chains below were found in one sample sequenced in a study of blood T cell repertoires in COVID-19. Libraries were prepared by immunoSEQ multiplex PCR; TCRdb keeps only in-frame clonotypes and omits some of them. The sample carries a few hundred thousand clones, about 80% recorded once. Sequencing was performed on PBMCs or T cells enriched from blood (not recorded which). Source of these receptors: a middle-aged man who had recovered from COVID-19.

The V and J genes are TRBV10-3 and TRBJ1-1; 9 bases are a match to TRBD1. The germline V gene has CDR1 ENHRY and CDR2 SYGVKD. The CDR3 has 16 residues. J gave up 1 base and V 3 bases, and 6 bases lay outside the gene matches. The CDR3 bases are TGTGCCATCAGTGACCCACAGGGGGCGAGGAACACTGAAGCTTTCTTT. Translated: CAISDPQGARNTEAFF.

The chain links TRBV30 to TRBJ1-2; perhaps TRBD1 as D (5 bases). CDR1 GTSNPN and CDR2 SVGIG come from the germline V gene (reference sequence). The CDR3 sequence is 14 residues long. Trimming shortened V by 7 bases and J by 4 bases, and 19 bases separated the two germline ends. The CDR3: CAYKALTVFYGYTF. CDR3 DNA: TGTGCCTACAAGGCCCTGACAGTGTTCTATGGCTACACCTTC. Using reference TRBV30 and TRBJ1-2 for the parts outside the CDR3, the full variable domain is SQTIHQWPATLVQPVGSPLSLECTVEGTSNPNLYWYRQAAGRGLQLLFYSVGIGQISSEVPQNLSASRPQDRQFILSSKKLLLSDSGFYLCAYKALTVFYGYTFGSGTRLTVV.

This clone was found a few times. The chain joins TRBV5-4 to TRBJ2-3; the D is unclear. V was shortened by 0 bases and J by 0 bases, with 14 bases between the two germline ends. The V gene's germline CDR1 is SGHNT and CDR2 YYREEE (reference sequence). The CDR3 sequence is 17 residues long. CDR3 nucleotide sequence: TGTGCCAGCAGCTTGGAGTCCGGGTTCCCTAGCACAGATACGCAGTATTTT. It specifies CASSLESGFPSTDTQYF.

The chain couples TRBV24-1 to TRBJ2-1, with TRBD2 matching over 13 bases. The V and J ends lost 4 bases and 4 bases, in that order; junction bases with no gene match: 3. The CDR3 covers 16 residues. Looked up from germline, CDR1 is KGHDR and CDR2 is SFDVKD. The chain's CDR3 is CATSDRTSGGYNEQFF. The DNA for the CDR3 is TGTGCCACCAGTGACCGGACTAGCGGGGGTTACAATGAGCAGTTCTTC.

The chain has TRBV3-1 (or the pseudogene TRBV3-2) and TRBJ2-6; D is ambiguous. Looked up from germline, CDR1 is LGHDT and CDR2 is YNNKEL (reference sequence). CDR3 length equals 19 residues. The ends were cut back, 1 base at V and 0 bases at J, with 16 bases in the middle. CDR3 loop: CASSQGPLQFVSGANVLTF. CDR3 nucleotide sequence: TGTGCCAGCAGCCAAGGGCCCTTACAGTTCGTCTCTGGGGCCAACGTCCTGACTTTC.

This chain joins TRBV19 and TRBJ2-1, with D maybe TRBD1 (6 bases). The CDR3 runs 16 residues. V was shortened by 8 bases and J by 3 bases, with 20 bases between the two germline ends. The germline V gene encodes CDR1 LNHDA and CDR2 SQIVND (reference sequence). The CDR3 DNA reads as TGTGCCAGTGCCAACCCCAGGGGCCTCCTCTACAATGAGCAGTTCTTC. It specifies CASANPRGLLYNEQFF.

This clone was seen only once. This sequence joins TRBV7-9 and TRBJ1-5, with D perhaps matching TRBD1 (6 bases). V was clipped by 5 bases and J by 3 bases, with 17 bases between them. CDR3 length: 16 amino acids. CDR1 is SEHNR and CDR2 is FQNEAQ in the germline V gene (reference sequence). In DNA form, the CDR3 reads TGTGCCAGCAGCGGACCGGACAGCCGCCCCAATCAGCCCCAGCATTTT. This encodes CASSGPDSRPNQPQHF.

The sample holds one count of this clone. This chain connects TRBV7-2 to TRBJ2-7; 7 nucleotides line up with TRBD1. Unmatched junction bases numbered 10, after V lost 5 bases and J lost 6 bases. The CDR3 runs 14 residues. Germline-derived CDR1 and CDR2 are SGHTA and FQGNSA. The CDR3 bases are TGTGCCAGCAGCCGGGACAGCGGCGCCACCGAGCAGTACTTC. Its translation is CASSRDSGATEQYF.

This chain uses TRBV5-1 with TRBJ1-5; perhaps TRBD1 as D (6 bases). Trimming cost V 4 bases and J 1 base, with 15 bases left between them. The CDR3 has 16 amino acids. Germline V lookup: CDR1 SGHRS, CDR2 YFSETQ. The CDR3 spells CASSLQGPGSNQPQHF. The DNA of the CDR3 is TGCGCCAGCAGCCTACAGGGACCTGGGAGCAATCAGCCCCAGCATTTT.

CDR3 sequence (DNA): TGCGCCAGCAGCTTGTCGGGTAGCGCGGATTCAGATACGCAGTATTTT. It specifies CASSLSGSADSDTQYF. The V and J genes are TRBV5-1 and TRBJ2-3; perhaps TRBD2 as D (5 bases). Trimming took off 1 base at V and 4 bases at J, with 16 bases between the two ends. In germline, CDR1 is SGHRS, CDR2 YFSETQ. The CDR3 sequence is 16 residues long.

This clone was observed once. The genes are TRBV11-3 and TRBJ2-1, with TRBD1 matching over 9 bases. The CDR3 has 15 amino acids. Looked up from germline, CDR1 is SGHNT and CDR2 is YENEEA. V was clipped by 5 bases and J by 1 base; unmatched bases: 3. The CDR3 DNA reads TGTGCCAGCAGCAAGGACAGGGGTTCCTACAATGAGCAGTTCTTC. It codes for CASSKDRGSYNEQFF.

This rearrangement joins TRBV7-9 to TRBJ2-5, with D possibly matching TRBD2 (6 bases). Germline lookup yields CDR1 SEHNR and CDR2 FQNEAQ (reference sequence). This CDR3 has 17 amino acids. Deletions cut 2 bases from V and 7 bases from J, with 23 bases between. CDR3 loop: CASSLSFGRGLSGTQYF. CDR3 nucleotides: TGTGCCAGCAGCTTAAGTTTCGGTCGGGGGTTGAGTGGGACCCAGTACTTC.